A selection of T cell receptor beta chains follows, all from one sample in a study of blood T cell repertoires in COVID-19. Some clones are missing from TCRdb's copy, which holds only in-frame ones; the method was immunoSEQ multiplex PCR. The sample records approximately 61,000 clones, about 90% being singletons. The sequenced sample consisted of peripheral blood. These receptors all stem from a woman older than 75 with active COVID-19. The CDR3 runs from the conserved cysteine through the conserved F or W. Each record gives: J gene, D gene, V gene, clone size, CDR3 DNA, CDR3 protein. D genes are given only for firm matches. Only some rows state a clone size, as once, few, many or a class for expanded clones.

>TRBJ1-1|TRBD1|TRBV5-6|few
TGTGCCAGCAGCCGCAGGGGGCGGATTGAAGCTTTCTTT
CASSRRGRIEAFF
>TRBJ2-3|TRBD1|TRBV30|.
TGTGCCTACACAGGGGCCAAGAGGGGAAATACGCAGTATTTT
CAYTGAKRGNTQYF
>TRBJ2-7|TRBD2|TRBV20-1|.
TGCAGTGCTAGTAGGCCGGGGGGTACCTACGAGCAGTACTTC
CSASRPGGTYEQYF
>TRBJ2-5|TRBD2|TRBV19|.
TGTGCCAGTAGTATTGGACTAGCGGGGGCCCAGGAGACCCAGTACTTC
CASSIGLAGAQETQYF
>TRBJ2-2|TRBD2|TRBV10-1|.
TGCGCCAGCAGTGAGGGGTCTAGCGGGAATTTGAACACCGGGGAGCTGTTTTTT
CASSEGSSGNLNTGELFF
>TRBJ2-5|.|TRBV5-4|.
TGTGCCAGCACCACTCGGGTGGAAGAGACCCAGTACTTC
CASTTRVEETQYF
>TRBJ2-1|TRBD1|TRBV7-2|.
TGTGCCAGCAGCCTCCACGGGAACAGGGGATTGACCTACAATGAGCAGTTCTTC
CASSLHGNRGLTYNEQFF
>TRBJ2-7|TRBD2|TRBV18|.
TGTGCCAGCTCCGGAAATCGGGGGGGCCTCGCCGAGCAGTACTTC
CASSGNRGGLAEQYF
>TRBJ2-5|TRBD1|TRBV19|.
TGTGCCAGTAGTTCCGGACAGGGTGAAGAGACCCAGTACTTC
CASSSGQGEETQYF
>TRBJ1-1|TRBD1|TRBV5-1|.
TGCGCCAGCAGTTTTACCGGGACAGACCTTACTGAAGCTTTCTTT
CASSFTGTDLTEAFF
>TRBJ1-1|.|TRBV5-4|.
TGTGCCAGCAGCTTGTTGGCGAACACTGAAGCTTTCTTT
CASSLLANTEAFF
>TRBJ1-1|TRBD1|TRBV7-2|.
TGTGCCAGCAGCTACAGGACAGGGGTGAACACTGAAGCTTTCTTT
CASSYRTGVNTEAFF
>TRBJ2-1|TRBD2|TRBV19|.
TGTGCCAGTAGTGACCGACTAGCGGGGGTCGGCAATGAGCAGTTCTTC
CASSDRLAGVGNEQFF
>TRBJ2-1|.|TRBV18|.
TGTGCCAGCTCAACAGAAACCCGCAGGGTCTACAATGAGCAGTTCTTC
CASSTETRRVYNEQFF
>TRBJ2-5|.|TRBV4-2|once
TGTGCCAGCAGCCTCCGACTAGGATCAGAGACCCAGTACTTC
CASSLRLGSETQYF
>TRBJ2-6|.|TRBV19|once
TGTGCCAGTAGTACGGGGGGCCGGGCTGGGGCCAACGTCCTGACTTTC
CASSTGGRAGANVLTF
>TRBJ1-1|TRBD1|TRBV6-5|.
TGTGCCAGCAGTCATCCGGGACAGGGCACTGAAGCTTTCTTT
CASSHPGQGTEAFF
>TRBJ1-1|.|TRBV5-4|.
TGTGCCAGCAGCTTATTCAGGGACACTGAAGCTTTCTTT
CASSLFRDTEAFF
>TRBJ2-7|.|TRBV5-6|.
TGTGCCAGCAGCTTGATGTACAGCTCCTACGAGCAGTACTTC
CASSLMYSSYEQYF
>TRBJ2-5|TRBD1|TRBV11-1|.
TGTGCCAGCAGCTCCCGGACAGGGTTAGAGACCCAGTACTTC
CASSSRTGLETQYF
>TRBJ2-2|.|TRBV27|.
TGTGCCAGCAGTTTATGGGGGGACACCGGGGAGCTGTTTTTT
CASSLWGDTGELFF
>TRBJ2-3|TRBD2|TRBV7-9|.
TGTGCCAGCAGCATTGGGAGTACGGGGGGGCCCACAGATACGCAGTATTTT
CASSIGSTGGPTDTQYF
>TRBJ2-3|.|TRBV9|few
TGTGCCAGCAGCGTAGATGGGGGGTGGGTATTCCCCACAGATACGCAGTATTTT
CASSVDGGWVFPTDTQYF
>TRBJ2-4|TRBD1|TRBV10-3|.
TGTGCCATCAGCGACAGGGCTCTAGCCAAAAACATTCAGTACTTC
CAISDRALAKNIQYF
>TRBJ1-2|TRBD1|TRBV4-3|once
TGCGCCAGCAGCCAAGAGCACAGGGGGGACTATGGCTACACCTTC
CASSQEHRGDYGYTF
>TRBJ1-1|.|TRBV6-5|.
TGTGCCAGCACTCGGACGGGGGTAGAAGCTTTCTTT
CASTRTGVEAFF
>TRBJ1-1|.|TRBV5-5|.
TGTGCCAGCAGCTTACTCACAGGTTCCGCTGAAGCTTTCTTT
CASSLLTGSAEAFF
>TRBJ2-5|TRBD2|TRBV7-6|.
TGTGCCAGCAGCCCCGCAATGATACGGGGGGGCAAAGAGACCCAGTACTTC
CASSPAMIRGGKETQYF
>TRBJ2-2|TRBD2|TRBV28|.
TGTGCCAGCAGTTCTAGCGGAGACACCGGGGAGCTGTTTTTT
CASSSSGDTGELFF
>TRBJ1-5|.|TRBV2|few
TGTGCCAGCAGTCCTCTCGTCTTCGGCAATCAGCCCCAGCATTTT
CASSPLVFGNQPQHF
>TRBJ2-3|.|TRBV2|.
TGTGCCAGCAGGGATTCTCGAGGGGGACGCACAGATACGCAGTATTTT
CASRDSRGGRTDTQYF
>TRBJ2-3|.|TRBV6-5|.
TGTGCCAGCAGTACAGGGTTCGCAGATACGCAGTATTTT
CASSTGFADTQYF
>TRBJ2-5|TRBD2|TRBV2|.
TGTGCCAGTGGGACTAGCGGGGGGCAAGAGACCCAGTACTTC
CASGTSGGQETQYF
>TRBJ2-2|.|TRBV4-2|.
TGTGCCAGCAGCCAAGAACTAACCGGTAGTCAGCCCGGGGAGCTGTTTTTT
CASSQELTGSQPGELFF
>TRBJ2-7|TRBD1|TRBV19|.
TGTGCCAGTAGTACCACAGGGGGCTACGAGCAGTACTTC
CASSTTGGYEQYF
>TRBJ2-3|TRBD2|TRBV29-1|.
TGCAGCGTTGGACTAGCGGGGGTTGCAGATACGCAGTATTTT
CSVGLAGVADTQYF
>TRBJ2-5|TRBD1|TRBV7-8|.
TGTGCCAGCAGCCCCGTTGCGGACAGGGGTCCAGAGACCCAGTACTTC
CASSPVADRGPETQYF
>TRBJ2-1|TRBD2|TRBV13|.
TGTGCCAGCAGCCCCGATCTTGGCGGGGGGAATGAGCAGTTCTTC
CASSPDLGGGNEQFF
>TRBJ2-5|TRBD2|TRBV10-1|.
TGCGCCAGCAGTGAAGGGTCTAGCGGTAACCAAGAGACCCAGTACTTC
CASSEGSSGNQETQYF
>TRBJ1-1|.|TRBV12-1|.
TGTGCCAGCAGCCCGGGGGACAGGGGGCCCGCAAACACTGAAGCTTTCTTT
CASSPGDRGPANTEAFF
>TRBJ2-7|.|TRBV10-3|.
TGTGCCATCTCCCCCGGGACAGGGACTAGCGAGCAGTACTTC
CAISPGTGTSEQYF
>TRBJ1-1|TRBD1|TRBV24-1|.
TGTGCCACCAGTGATTTCAGGGGGACTGAAGCTTTCTTT
CATSDFRGTEAFF
>TRBJ1-1|TRBD1|TRBV12-3/TRBV12-4|.
TGTGCCAGCAGTTTGGACAGGGGAACTGAAGCTTTCTTT
CASSLDRGTEAFF
>TRBJ1-2|.|TRBV7-2|.
TGTGCCAGCAGCTTTCAGACTTTTAACTATGGCTACACCTTC
CASSFQTFNYGYTF
>TRBJ1-1|TRBD1|TRBV5-6|.
TGTGCCAGCAGCTTTAGGACAGGGGGCGTGATGGCTGAAGCTTTCTTT
CASSFRTGGVMAEAFF
>TRBJ2-3|TRBD2|TRBV5-6|.
TGTGCCAGCAGCTTGGGGCTAGCGGGGGGCACAGATACGCAGTATTTT
CASSLGLAGGTDTQYF
>TRBJ2-2|.|TRBV3-1/TRBV3-2|.
TGTGCCAGCAGCCCATGGGGGGTGTTGACCGGGGAGCTGTTTTTT
CASSPWGVLTGELFF
>TRBJ1-2|TRBD1|TRBV5-1|.
TGCGCCAGCAGCGCTGGGACAGCAGCAGCTAACTATGGCTACACCTTC
CASSAGTAAANYGYTF